This TCR beta chain was found in a study of control samples from healthy donors and cancer patients. Produced via immunoSEQ multiplex PCR; TCRdb's table is partial and in-frame only. The table includes roughly 130,000 clones, less than 95% detected once. The CDR3 is 16 amino acids. The germline CDR1 and CDR2 sequences are MNHEY and SMNVEV (reference sequence). V dropped 5 bases and J dropped 10; count of bases not matched to a gene: 11. The source material was blood. This rearrangement joins TRBV27 to TRBJ1-6; TRBD1 agrees at 10 bases. The receptor's source is a man aged 25 to 45 in good health. CDR3 coding DNA: TGTGCCAGCAGTCTCCTTTCGGGACAGGGGAGATCACCCCTCCACTTT. Its protein is CASSLLSGQGRSPLHF.